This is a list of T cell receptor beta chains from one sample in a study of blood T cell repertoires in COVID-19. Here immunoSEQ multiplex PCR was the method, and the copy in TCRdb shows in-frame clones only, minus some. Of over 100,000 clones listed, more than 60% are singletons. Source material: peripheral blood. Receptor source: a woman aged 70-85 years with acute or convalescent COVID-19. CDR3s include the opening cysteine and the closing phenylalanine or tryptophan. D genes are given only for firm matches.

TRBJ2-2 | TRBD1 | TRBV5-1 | CASRDPGQGATGELFF
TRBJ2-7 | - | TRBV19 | CASSPTAGAFEQYF
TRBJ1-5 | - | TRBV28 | CASSTQGYSNQPQHF
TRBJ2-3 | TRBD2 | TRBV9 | CASSVEPSGGAGDTQYF
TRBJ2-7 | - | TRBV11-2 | CASSSGWYGEYF
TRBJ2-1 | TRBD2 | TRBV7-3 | CASSFSGSNLNEQFF
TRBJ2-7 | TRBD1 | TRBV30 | CAWSPRGFAYEQYF
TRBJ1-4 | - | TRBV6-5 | CASSWGGSNEKLFF
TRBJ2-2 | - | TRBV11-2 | CASSFGRTNTGELFF
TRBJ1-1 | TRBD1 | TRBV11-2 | CASSPGQGIPEAFF
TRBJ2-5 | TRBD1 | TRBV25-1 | CASSELGQKETQYF
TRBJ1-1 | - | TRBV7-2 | CASSLMEGGRTEAFF
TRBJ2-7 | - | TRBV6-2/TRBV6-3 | CASSYAAGGQSQRQYF
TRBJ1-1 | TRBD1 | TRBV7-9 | CASTQGELMNTEAFF
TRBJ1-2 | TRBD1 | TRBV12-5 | CASGLVQGGIANYGYTF
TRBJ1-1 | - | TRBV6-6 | CASTPHRGTEAFF
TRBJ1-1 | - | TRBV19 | CASSISGGPNTEAFF
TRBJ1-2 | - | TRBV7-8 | CASSLTRGRSGYTF